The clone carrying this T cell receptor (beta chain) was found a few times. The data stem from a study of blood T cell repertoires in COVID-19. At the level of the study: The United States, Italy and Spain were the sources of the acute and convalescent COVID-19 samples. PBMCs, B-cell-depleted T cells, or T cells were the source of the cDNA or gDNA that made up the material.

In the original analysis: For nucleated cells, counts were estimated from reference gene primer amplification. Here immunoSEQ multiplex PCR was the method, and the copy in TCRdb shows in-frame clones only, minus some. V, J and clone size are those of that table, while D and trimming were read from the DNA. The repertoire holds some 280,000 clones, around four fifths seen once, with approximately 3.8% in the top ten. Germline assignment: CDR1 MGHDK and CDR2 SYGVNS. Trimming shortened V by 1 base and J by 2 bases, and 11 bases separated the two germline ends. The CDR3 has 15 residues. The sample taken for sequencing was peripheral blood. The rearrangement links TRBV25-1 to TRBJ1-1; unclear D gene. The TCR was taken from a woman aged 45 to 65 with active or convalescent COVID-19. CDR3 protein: CASSEFRGRNTEAFF. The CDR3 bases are TGTGCCAGCAGTGAATTCCGTGGCAGAAACACTGAAGCTTTCTTT. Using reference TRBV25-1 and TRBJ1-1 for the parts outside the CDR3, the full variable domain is EADIYQTPRYLVIGTGKKITLECSQTMGHDKMYWYQQDPGMELHLIHYSYGVNSTEKGDLSSESTVSRIRTEHFPLTLESARPSHTSQYLCASSEFRGRNTEAFFGQGTRLTVV.